This TCR beta chain was identified during a study of patients and donors after allogeneic stem cell transplantation. V was clipped by 5 bases and J by 2 bases, with 12 bases between them. In germline, CDR1 is MDHEN, CDR2 SYDVKM. There are 15 residues in the CDR3. TCRdb re-called the RT-PCR reads with MiXCR, one entry per CDR3 protein. The table includes about 150,000 distinct CDR3 sequences, roughly two fifths detected once. The sample comprised blood, either unsorted or a sorted T cell fraction (not recorded which). The V gene is TRBV28, the J gene TRBJ2-2; D gene unclear. This clonotype was sampled from a human donor who was either an allogeneic HSCT recipient or a stem cell or donor lymphocyte infusion donor (not recorded which). It is not recorded whose cells these are; they may come from a transplant donor. The DNA of the CDR3 is TGTGCCAGCAGTCCCACCTTGAACAACACCGGGGAGCTGTTTTTT. This gives the protein CASSPTLNNTGELFF.